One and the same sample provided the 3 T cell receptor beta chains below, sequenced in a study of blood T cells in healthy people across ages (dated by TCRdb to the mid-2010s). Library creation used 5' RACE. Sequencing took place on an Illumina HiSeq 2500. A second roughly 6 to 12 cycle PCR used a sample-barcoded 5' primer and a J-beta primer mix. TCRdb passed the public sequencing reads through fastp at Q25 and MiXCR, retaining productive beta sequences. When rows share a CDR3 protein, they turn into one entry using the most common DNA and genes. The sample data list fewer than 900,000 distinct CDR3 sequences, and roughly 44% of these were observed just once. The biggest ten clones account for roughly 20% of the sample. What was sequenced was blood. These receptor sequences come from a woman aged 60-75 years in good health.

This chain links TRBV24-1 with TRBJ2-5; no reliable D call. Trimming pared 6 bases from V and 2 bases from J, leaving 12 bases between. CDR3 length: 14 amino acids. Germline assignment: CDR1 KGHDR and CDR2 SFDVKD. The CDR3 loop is CATSKGSRQETQYF. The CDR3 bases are TGTGCCACCAGTAAAGGGTCTAGGCAAGAGACCCAGTACTTC.

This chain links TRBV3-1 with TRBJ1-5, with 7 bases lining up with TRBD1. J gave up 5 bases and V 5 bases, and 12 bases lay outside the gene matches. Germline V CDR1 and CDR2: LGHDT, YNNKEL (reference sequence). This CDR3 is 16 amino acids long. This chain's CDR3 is CASSIKQGPRDQPQHF. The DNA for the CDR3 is TGTGCCAGCAGCATTAAACAGGGGCCCCGGGATCAGCCCCAGCATTTT.

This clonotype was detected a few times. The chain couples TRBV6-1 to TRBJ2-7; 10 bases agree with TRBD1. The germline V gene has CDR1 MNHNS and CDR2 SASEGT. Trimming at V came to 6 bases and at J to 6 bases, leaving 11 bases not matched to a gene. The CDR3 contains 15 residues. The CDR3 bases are TGTGCCAGCAGGGCTCCGGGACAGGGGATTCGCGAGCAGTACTTC. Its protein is CASRAPGQGIREQYF.